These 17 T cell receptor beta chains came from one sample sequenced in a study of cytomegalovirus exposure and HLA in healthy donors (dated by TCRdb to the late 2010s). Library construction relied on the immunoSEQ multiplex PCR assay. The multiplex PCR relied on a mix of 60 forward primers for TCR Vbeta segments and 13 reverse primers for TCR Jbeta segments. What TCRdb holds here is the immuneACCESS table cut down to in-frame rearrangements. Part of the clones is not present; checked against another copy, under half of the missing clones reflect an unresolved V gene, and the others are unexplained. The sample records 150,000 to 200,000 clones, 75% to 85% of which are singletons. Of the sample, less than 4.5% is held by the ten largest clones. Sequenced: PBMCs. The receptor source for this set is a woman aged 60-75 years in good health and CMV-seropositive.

The CDR3 DNA is TGTGCCAGCAGGGGCGGGAGGGCCTCGGCTGAGCAGTTCTTC. Translation gives CASRGGRASAEQFF. The rearrangement uses TRBV6-5 and TRBJ2-1; the match to TRBD2 covers 9 bases. Germline V gives CDR1 MNHEY, CDR2 SVGAGI. The CDR3 is 14 amino acids. V was pared by 6 bases and J by 9 bases, with 9 bases of the junction left unmatched.

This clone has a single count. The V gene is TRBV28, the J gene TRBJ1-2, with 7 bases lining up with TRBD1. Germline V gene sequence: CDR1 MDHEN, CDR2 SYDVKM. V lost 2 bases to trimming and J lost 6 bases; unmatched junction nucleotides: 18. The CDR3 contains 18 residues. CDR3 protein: CASSLPPPEGAGIHGYTF. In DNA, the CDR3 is TGTGCCAGCAGTTTACCACCCCCGGAGGGGGCAGGGATCCATGGCTACACCTTC.

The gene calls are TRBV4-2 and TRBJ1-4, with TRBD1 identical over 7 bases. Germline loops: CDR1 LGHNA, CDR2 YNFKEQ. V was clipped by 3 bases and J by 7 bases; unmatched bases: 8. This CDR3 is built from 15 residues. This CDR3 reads CASSHNLGTVEKLFF. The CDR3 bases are TGTGCCAGCAGCCACAATTTAGGGACAGTTGAAAAACTGTTTTTT.

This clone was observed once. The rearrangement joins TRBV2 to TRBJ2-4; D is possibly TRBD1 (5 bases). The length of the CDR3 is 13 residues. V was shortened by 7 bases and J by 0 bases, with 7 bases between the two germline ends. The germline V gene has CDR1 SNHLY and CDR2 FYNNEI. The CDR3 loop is CASKGLAKNIQYF. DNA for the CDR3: TGTGCCAGCAAGGGGCTAGCCAAAAACATTCAGTACTTC.

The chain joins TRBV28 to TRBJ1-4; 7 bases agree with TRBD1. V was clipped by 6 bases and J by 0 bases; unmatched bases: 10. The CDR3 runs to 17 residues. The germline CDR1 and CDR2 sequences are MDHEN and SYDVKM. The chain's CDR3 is CASSPGTASATNEKLFF. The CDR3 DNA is TGTGCCAGCAGCCCGGGGACAGCTAGTGCAACTAATGAAAAACTGTTTTTT.

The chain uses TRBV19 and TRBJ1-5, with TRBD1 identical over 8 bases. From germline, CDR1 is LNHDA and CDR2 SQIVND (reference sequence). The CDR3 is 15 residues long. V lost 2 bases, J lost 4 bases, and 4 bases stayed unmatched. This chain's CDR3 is CASSIRTGSNQPQHF. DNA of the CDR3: TGTGCCAGTAGTATACGGACAGGGTCTAATCAGCCCCAGCATTTT.

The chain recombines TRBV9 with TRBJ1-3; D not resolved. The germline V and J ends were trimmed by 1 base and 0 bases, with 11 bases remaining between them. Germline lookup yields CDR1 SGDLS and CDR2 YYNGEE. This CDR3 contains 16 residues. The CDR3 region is CASSVTGASSGNTIYF. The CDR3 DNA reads TGTGCCAGCAGCGTAACCGGAGCATCCTCTGGAAACACCATATATTTT.

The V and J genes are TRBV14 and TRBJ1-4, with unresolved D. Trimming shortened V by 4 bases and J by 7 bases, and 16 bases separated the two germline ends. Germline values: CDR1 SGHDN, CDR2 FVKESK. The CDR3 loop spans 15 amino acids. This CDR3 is CASSPRVPGAEKLFF. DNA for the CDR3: TGTGCCAGCAGCCCAAGAGTCCCGGGTGCTGAAAAACTGTTTTTT.

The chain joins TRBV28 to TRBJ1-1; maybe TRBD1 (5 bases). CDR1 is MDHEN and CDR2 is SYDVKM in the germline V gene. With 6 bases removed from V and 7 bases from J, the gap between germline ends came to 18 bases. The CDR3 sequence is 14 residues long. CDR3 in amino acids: CASRGGVVEVEAFF. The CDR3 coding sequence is TGTGCCAGCAGGGGGGGGGTAGTTGAGGTTGAAGCTTTCTTT.

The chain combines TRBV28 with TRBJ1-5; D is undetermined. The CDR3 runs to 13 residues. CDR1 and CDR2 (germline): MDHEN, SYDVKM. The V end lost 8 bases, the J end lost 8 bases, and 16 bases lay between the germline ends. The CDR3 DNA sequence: TGTGCCAGCTCCCCCCCGGGGTTAGAGCCCCAGCATTTT. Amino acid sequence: CASSPPGLEPQHF.

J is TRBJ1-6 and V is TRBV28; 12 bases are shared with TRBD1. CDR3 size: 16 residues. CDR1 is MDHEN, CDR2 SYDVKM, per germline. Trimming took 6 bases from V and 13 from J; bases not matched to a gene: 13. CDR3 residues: CASRPHPGQGALPLHF. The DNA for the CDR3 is TGTGCCAGCAGGCCTCATCCGGGACAGGGGGCCCTTCCCCTCCACTTT.

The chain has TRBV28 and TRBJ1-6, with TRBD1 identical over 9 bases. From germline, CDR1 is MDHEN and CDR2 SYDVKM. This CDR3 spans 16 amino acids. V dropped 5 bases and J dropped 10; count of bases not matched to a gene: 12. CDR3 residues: CASSPVTGQGKSPLHF. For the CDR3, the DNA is TGTGCCAGCAGTCCCGTAACGGGACAGGGAAAATCACCCCTCCACTTT.

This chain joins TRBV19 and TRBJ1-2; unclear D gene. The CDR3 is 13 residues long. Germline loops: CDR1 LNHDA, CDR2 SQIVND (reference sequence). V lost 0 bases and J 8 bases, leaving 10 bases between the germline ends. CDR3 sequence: CASSIEGQRGYTF. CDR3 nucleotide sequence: TGTGCCAGTAGTATAGAGGGTCAGCGGGGCTACACCTTC.

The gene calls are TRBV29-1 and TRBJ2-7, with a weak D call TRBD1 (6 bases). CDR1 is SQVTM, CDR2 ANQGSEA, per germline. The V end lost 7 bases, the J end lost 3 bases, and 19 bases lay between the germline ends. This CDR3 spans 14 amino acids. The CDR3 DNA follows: TGCAGCGCCCGCCGGGACAATACGAACTACGAGCAGTACTTC. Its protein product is CSARRDNTNYEQYF.

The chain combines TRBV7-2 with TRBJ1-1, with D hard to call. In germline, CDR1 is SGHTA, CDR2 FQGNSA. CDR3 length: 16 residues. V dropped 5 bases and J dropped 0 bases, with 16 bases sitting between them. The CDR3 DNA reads TGTGCCAGCAGCCCCCAAGCCGGGGTCATGAACACTGAAGCTTTCTTT. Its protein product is CASSPQAGVMNTEAFF.

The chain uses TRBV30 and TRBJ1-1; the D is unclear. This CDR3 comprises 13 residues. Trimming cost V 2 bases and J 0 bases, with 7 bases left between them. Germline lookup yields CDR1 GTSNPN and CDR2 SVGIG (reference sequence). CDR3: CAWSLGLNTEAFF. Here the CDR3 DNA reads TGTGCCTGGAGTCTCGGGTTGAACACTGAAGCTTTCTTT.

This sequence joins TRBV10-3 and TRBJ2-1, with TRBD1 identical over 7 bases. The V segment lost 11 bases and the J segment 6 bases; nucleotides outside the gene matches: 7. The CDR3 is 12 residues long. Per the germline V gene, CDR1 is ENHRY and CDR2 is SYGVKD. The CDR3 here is CAGRDRPNEQFF. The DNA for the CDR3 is TGTGCCGGCCGGGACAGACCCAATGAGCAGTTCTTC.